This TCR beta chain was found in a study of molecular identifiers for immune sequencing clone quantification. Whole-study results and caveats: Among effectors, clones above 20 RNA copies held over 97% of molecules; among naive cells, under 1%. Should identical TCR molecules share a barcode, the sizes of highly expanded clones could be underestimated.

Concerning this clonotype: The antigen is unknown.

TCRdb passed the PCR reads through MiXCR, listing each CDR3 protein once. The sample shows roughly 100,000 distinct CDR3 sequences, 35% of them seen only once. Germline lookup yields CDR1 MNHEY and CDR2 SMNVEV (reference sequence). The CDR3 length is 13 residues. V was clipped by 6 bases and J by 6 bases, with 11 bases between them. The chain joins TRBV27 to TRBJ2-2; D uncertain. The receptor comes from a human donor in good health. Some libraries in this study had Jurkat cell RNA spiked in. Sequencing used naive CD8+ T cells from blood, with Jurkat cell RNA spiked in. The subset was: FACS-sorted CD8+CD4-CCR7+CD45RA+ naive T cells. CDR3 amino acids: CASSYGLSGELFF. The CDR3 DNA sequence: TGTGCCAGCAGCTACGGGTTGTCCGGGGAGCTGTTTTTT.